A single sample is the source of the 13 T cell receptor beta chains below, sequenced in a study of cytomegalovirus exposure and HLA in healthy donors. Use of 60 Vbeta and 13 Jbeta primers characterized the PCR. The table came from immunoSEQ multiplex PCR; TCRdb's copy has only in-frame clones and leaves some out. The sample includes 85,000 to 120,000 clones, over 80% of them seen just once. Source material: PBMCs. The receptors were gathered from a man in his forties or fifties in good health and CMV-seronegative.

The J gene is TRBJ1-2, the V gene TRBV5-1; 8 bases align to TRBD1. The CDR3 extends over 15 amino acids. V shed 2 bases and J 8 bases; nucleotides not matched to a gene: 11. CDR1 SGHRS and CDR2 YFSETQ come from the germline V gene. CDR3 DNA sequence: TGCGCCAGCAGCTTCTACGGACAGGGTAAAGGCGGCTACACCTTC. Translation gives CASSFYGQGKGGYTF.

This chain links TRBV30 with TRBJ2-5, with 8 bases fitting TRBD2. The CDR3 is 14 residues long. V lost 0 bases, J lost 6 bases, and 6 bases stayed unmatched. CDR1 GTSNPN and CDR2 SVGIG come from the germline V gene (reference sequence). The CDR3 loop is CAWSVAGGLKTQYF. The CDR3 DNA follows: TGTGCCTGGAGTGTGGCGGGGGGCCTGAAGACCCAGTACTTC.

The chain uses TRBV7-2 and TRBJ1-2; TRBD1 is a possible D gene (5 bases). CDR1 and CDR2 from the germline V gene are SGHTA and FQGNSA. The V end was cut by 4 bases, the J end by 4 bases, with 13 bases between. This CDR3 contains 14 residues. The CDR3 region is CASSWVQGAYGYTF. CDR3 bases: TGTGCCAGCAGCTGGGTCCAAGGGGCCTATGGCTACACCTTC. Together with reference TRBV7-2 and TRBJ1-2, the CDR3 gives the full variable domain: GAGVSQSPSNKVTEKGKDVELRCDPISGHTALYWYRQSLGQGLEFLIYFQGNSAPDKSGLPSDRFSAERTGGSVSTLTIQRTQQEDSAVYLCASSWVQGAYGYTFGSGTRLTVV.

This CDR3 reads CATHRQGYNEQFF. DNA of the CDR3: TGTGCCACTCACCGACAGGGATACAATGAGCAGTTCTTC. This chain links TRBV18 with TRBJ2-1, with 7 bases matching TRBD1. The CDR3 covers 13 residues. Germline values: CDR1 KGHSH, CDR2 LQKENI. The V gene end was trimmed by 10 bases and the J gene end by 4 bases; junction bases not matched to a gene: 7.

This clone was recorded a few times. The CDR3 loop is CASSEREGLAGSQETQYF. CDR3 nucleotides: TGTGCCAGCAGTGAACGGGAGGGTCTAGCGGGGTCCCAAGAGACCCAGTACTTC. The chain links TRBV6-4 to TRBJ2-5; TRBD2 agrees at 9 bases. Trimming took 3 bases from V and 1 from J; bases not matched to a gene: 12. In germline, CDR1 is MRHNA, CDR2 SNTAGT. This CDR3 region has 18 residues.

The table lists this clone with a few counts. V gene TRBV2 combines with J gene TRBJ2-7; 8 bases are a match to TRBD1. The CDR3 is 16 residues long. V lost 7 bases and J lost 7; bases outside the gene matches: 18. The germline CDR1 and CDR2 sequences are SNHLY and FYNNEI. Here the CDR3 DNA reads TGTGCCAGCACCGCCACCGCCCCAGGGGGCGCGGGGGAGCAGTACTTC. Protein product: CASTATAPGGAGEQYF. Full variable domain (remainder filled in from reference TRBV2 and TRBJ2-7): EPEVTQTPSHQVTQMGQEVILRCVPISNHLYFYWYRQILGQKVEFLVSFYNNEISEKSEIFDDQFSVERPDGSNFTLKIRSTKLEDSAMYFCASTATAPGGAGEQYFGPGTRLTVT.

V gene TRBV6-5 combines with J gene TRBJ1-3; 11 bases map to TRBD1. This CDR3 spans 15 amino acids. Germline V gene data show CDR1 as MNHEY and CDR2 as SVGAGI. The trim removed 6 bases at V and 3 bases at J, leaving 4 bases unmatched. CDR3 residues: CASRAGTGGGNTIYF. As DNA, the CDR3 is TGTGCCAGCAGGGCCGGGACAGGGGGTGGAAACACCATATATTTT.

This rearrangement joins TRBV19 to TRBJ2-1; a weak D match, TRBD1 (6 bases). The CDR3 totals 13 residues. Germline V gene sequence: CDR1 LNHDA, CDR2 SQIVND (reference sequence). Trimming removed 7 bases at V and 7 bases at J, with 14 bases between. The CDR3 reads CASNDYRENEQFF. The CDR3 DNA reads as TGTGCCAGTAATGATTACAGGGAAAATGAGCAGTTCTTC.

This clone has only one observation. The rearrangement uses TRBV5-1 and TRBJ1-1, with 7 positions matching TRBD1. The CDR3 loop spans 12 amino acids. With V trimmed by 2 bases and J by 7 bases, 2 bases remained unmatched. Germline-derived CDR1 and CDR2 are SGHRS and YFSETQ. CDR3 sequence (DNA): TGCGCCAGCAGCTTCGGGACAGATGAAGCTTTCTTT. Translation: CASSFGTDEAFF.

In DNA form, the CDR3 reads TGTGCCAGTAGTACCCTGGGAGGGACGTCGGGGACCCAGTACTTC. Amino acid sequence: CASSTLGGTSGTQYF. This chain joins TRBV19 and TRBJ2-5, with TRBD2 identical over 7 bases. The germline CDR1 and CDR2 sequences are LNHDA and SQIVND (reference sequence). Trimming removed 4 bases from V and 7 bases from J; junction bases left unmatched: 12. The CDR3 runs 15 residues.

The chain couples TRBV10-3 to TRBJ1-6, with D maybe TRBD1 (6 bases). V was shortened by 6 bases and J by 8 bases, with 11 bases between the two germline ends. Germline CDR1 ENHRY, CDR2 SYGVKD. CDR3 length equals 13 residues. CDR3 region: CAIRGGPDSPLHF. DNA for the CDR3: TGTGCCATCAGAGGGGGTCCGGATTCACCCCTCCACTTT.

This clone was picked up a small number of times. The gene calls are TRBV27 and TRBJ2-5; D is perhaps TRBD2 (7 bases). The germline V and J ends were trimmed by 6 bases and 3 bases, with 11 bases remaining between them. There are 13 residues in the CDR3. Per germline, CDR1 MNHEY and CDR2 SMNVEV (reference sequence). Here the CDR3 DNA reads TGTGCCAGCAGGGGGGGGGCGGAAGAGACCCAGTACTTC. Translated: CASRGGAEETQYF.

In this sample, this clone turned up a few times. The J gene is TRBJ1-5, the V gene TRBV15; a possible D gene is TRBD1 (6 bases). V was shortened by 0 bases and J by 7 bases, with 13 bases between the two germline ends. The germline V gene encodes CDR1 LNHNV and CDR2 YYDKDF (reference sequence). The CDR3 consists of 15 residues. The CDR3 nucleotides read TGTGCCACCAGCAGAGATCAGGGCAGGGGACAGCCCCAGCATTTT. This codes for CATSRDQGRGQPQHF. Using reference TRBV15 and TRBJ1-5 for the parts outside the CDR3, the full variable domain is DAMVIQNPRYQVTQFGKPVTLSCSQTLNHNVMYWYQQKSSQAPKLLFHYYDKDFNNEADTPDNFQSRRPNTSFCFLDIRSPGLGDTAMYLCATSRDQGRGQPQHFGDGTRLSIL.